Presented here are 4 T cell receptor beta chains from one specimen sequenced in a study of spatial heterogeneity in lung cancer. The time point was: sample taken at primary tumor resection. In each case, whole RNA from tumor, nontumor lung or frozen PBMC was sequenced unsorted. TCRdb reprocessed the 5' RACE reads with MiXCR, giving one entry per CDR3 protein. The sample shows some 12,000 distinct CDR3 sequences, approximately 6.2% of them seen only once. The specimen was normal lung tissue next to the tumor, collected at surgery. The receptors were gathered from a male donor with early-stage non-small cell lung cancer.

With regard to this clonotype: This beta chain is a stray read from a library made for alpha chains; its abundance is not meaningful. This chain uses TRBV7-8 with TRBJ2-6; 8 positions agree with TRBD2. V shed 4 bases and J 1 base; nucleotides not matched to a gene: 6. Germline values: CDR1 SGHVS, CDR2 FQNEAQ. This CDR3 spans 17 amino acids. The CDR3 DNA reads as TGTGCCAGCAGCTCTCTAGCGGGCCAATCTGGGGCCAACGTCCTGACTTTC. Protein sequence: CASSSLAGQSGANVLTF.

This clonotype has at least ten counts. This beta chain is an unintended read in a library built for alpha chains; its size means little. The chain employs TRBV14 and TRBJ2-3; possibly TRBD1 for D (5 bases). This CDR3 is 15 amino acids long. V gave up 0 bases and J gave up 8 bases, with 15 bases separating them. Germline loops: CDR1 SGHDN, CDR2 FVKESK. CDR3 sequence: CASSQDWEQAGTQYF. The CDR3 DNA reads TGTGCCAGCAGCCAAGATTGGGAACAGGCCGGTACGCAGTATTTT.

The table lists this clonotype with many counts. The size of this beta chain means little, since it is a stray read in a library made for alpha chains. The V gene is TRBV28, the J gene TRBJ2-1, with D possibly being TRBD2 (6 bases). The V and J ends lost 9 bases and 4 bases respectively, with 10 bases between them. In germline, CDR1 is MDHEN, CDR2 SYDVKM. This CDR3 spans 12 amino acids. CDR3 region: CASGRSYNEQFF. As DNA, the CDR3 is TGTGCCAGTGGGAGGTCTTACAATGAGCAGTTCTTC.

This clonotype was detected only a few times. This beta chain is an off-target read within a library intended for alpha chains, so its frequency means little. The chain joins TRBV24-1 to TRBJ2-1, with TRBD2 matching over 13 bases. This CDR3 has 16 amino acids. The germline CDR1 and CDR2 sequences are KGHDR and SFDVKD. Trimming took 8 bases from V and 2 from J; bases not matched to a gene: 5. The CDR3 loop is CATNAGLAGPYNEQFF. In DNA form, the CDR3 reads TGTGCCACCAACGCGGGACTAGCGGGACCCTACAATGAGCAGTTCTTC.